These T cell receptor beta chains were read from a single sample in a study of T cells after yellow fever vaccination. One entry per CDR3 protein, called by TCRdb with MiXCR from the 5' RACE reads. The sample has around 30,000 distinct CDR3 sequences; under 12% are singletons. Here the sequenced sample was PBMCs, either bulk or a sorted T-cell subset (CD4+, CD8+, memory, or dextramer-sorted; not recorded which), taken around 15 days after the first yellow fever vaccination. All receptors come from a young man who received the YFV17D yellow fever vaccine. Each CDR3 is given with its conserved first and last residue. The D gene is left open where the match is weak. Clone sizes are given selectively: once, few, many, or a class where the clone is expanded.

J gene | D gene | clone size | V gene | CDR3 DNA | CDR3 protein
TRBJ2-1 | TRBD2 | many | TRBV19 | TGTGCCAGTAGTGGGCTAGCGGGCTCCTACAATGAGCAGTTCTTC | CASSGLAGSYNEQFF
TRBJ1-1 | . | many | TRBV15 | TGTGCCACCAGCAGAGATCTGGGAAAGGATTCTGAAGCTTTCTTT | CATSRDLGKDSEAFF
TRBJ1-6 | . | many | TRBV7-3 | TGTGCCAGCAGGCGCAGTGGGAATTCACCCCTCCACTTT | CASRRSGNSPLHF
TRBJ2-3 | . | many | TRBV3-1 | TGTGCCAGCAGCCAAGAAGGAGGGGCTGGGTTTGATACGCAGTATTTT | CASSQEGGAGFDTQYF
TRBJ2-2 | TRBD1 | many | TRBV5-1 | TGCGCCAGCAGCTGGGCAGGGGGCCCCGGGGAGCTGTTTTTT | CASSWAGGPGELFF
TRBJ2-3 | . | many | TRBV2 | TGTGCCAGCAGTGAACCAGATACGCAGTATTTT | CASSEPDTQYF
TRBJ2-3 | . | many | TRBV29-1 | TGCAGCGTTGAGAGGGGCCCAGATACGCAGTATTTT | CSVERGPDTQYF
TRBJ2-3 | . | many | TRBV5-6 | TGTGCCAGCAGCTCTGGCCTAGACGCTAGCACAGATACGCAGTATTTT | CASSSGLDASTDTQYF
TRBJ2-1 | . | many | TRBV7-2 | TGTGCCAGCAGCTCACAGGGCATTGAGCAGTTCTTC | CASSSQGIEQFF
TRBJ2-1 | TRBD1 | many | TRBV19 | TGTGCCAGTAGTACGGGACAGGGTAACAATGAGCAGTTCTTC | CASSTGQGNNEQFF
TRBJ2-1 | . | many | TRBV6-5 | TGTGCCAGCAGTTACTCGAGGGGGTTTGAGCAGTTCTTC | CASSYSRGFEQFF
TRBJ2-2 | . | . | TRBV5-5 | TGTGCCAGCAGCTCCGGGCCCCCCAGCAACACCGGGGAGCTGTTTTTT | CASSSGPPSNTGELFF
TRBJ2-1 | . | many | TRBV7-9 | TGTGCCAGCACCCCTCGCGGGGCTATCAATGAGCAGTTCTTC | CASTPRGAINEQFF
TRBJ2-1 | . | few | TRBV7-3 | TGTGCCAGCAGTTCGGGGAGACTAAACAATGAGCAGTTCTTC | CASSSGRLNNEQFF
TRBJ1-2 | . | many | TRBV3-1 | TGTGCCAGCAGCCGACCCGGCTCCTATGGCTACACCTTC | CASSRPGSYGYTF
TRBJ2-1 | TRBD1 | many | TRBV9 | TGTGCCAGCAGCGTAGCTCCGGGACAGGGGTACAATGAGCAGTTCTTC | CASSVAPGQGYNEQFF
TRBJ1-1 | . | many | TRBV25-1 | TGTGCCAGCAGTGAATATAGACAGAACACTGAAGCTTTCTTT | CASSEYRQNTEAFF
TRBJ2-3 | TRBD2 | many | TRBV6-2/TRBV6-3 | TGTGCCAGCAGTGCAACGGGACTAGTCCCAGATACGCAGTATTTT | CASSATGLVPDTQYF
TRBJ2-5 | . | medium-sized | TRBV7-4 | TGTGCCAGCAACTACCGACCCGGACAAGAGACCCAGTACTTC | CASNYRPGQETQYF
TRBJ1-2 | . | many | TRBV20-1 | TGCAGTGCTAGAGATTACGGCAGGGACTATGGCTACACCTTC | CSARDYGRDYGYTF
TRBJ1-2 | . | many | TRBV4-3 | TGCGCCAGCAGCCAAGGGTGGGGTTCCTATGGCTACACCTTC | CASSQGWGSYGYTF
TRBJ2-3 | TRBD2 | many | TRBV7-2 | TGTGCCAGCAGCCCTACCCCGACTAGCGGGGGCACAGATACGCAGTATTTT | CASSPTPTSGGTDTQYF
TRBJ1-3 | TRBD1 | many | TRBV6-5 | TGTGCCAGCAGCCTCCTACAGGGGGCTGGAAACACCATATATTTT | CASSLLQGAGNTIYF
TRBJ2-1 | TRBD1 | many | TRBV18 | TGTGCCAGCTCACTGACAGGGGCCATCAATGAGCAGTTCTTC | CASSLTGAINEQFF
TRBJ2-1 | TRBD2 | many | TRBV9 | TGTGCCAGCAGCGTAGGTTCTAGCGGGGGCCTCTCCACAAATGAGCAGTTCTTC | CASSVGSSGGLSTNEQFF
TRBJ1-1 | . | many | TRBV5-1 | TGCGCCAGCAGCTTTGAGAACACTGAAGCTTTCTTT | CASSFENTEAFF
TRBJ2-3 | . | many | TRBV4-1 | TGCGCCAGCAGCCAAGCGGCAGATACGCAGTATTTT | CASSQAADTQYF
TRBJ2-3 | . | many | TRBV5-1 | TGCGCCAGCAGCTCGGAGGCCATAGATACGCAGTATTTT | CASSSEAIDTQYF
TRBJ1-5 | . | many | TRBV3-1 | TGTGCCAGCAGCCAAGGAGGGACGGGTAGCAATCAGCCCCAGCATTTT | CASSQGGTGSNQPQHF
TRBJ2-1 | . | many | TRBV4-3 | TGCGCCAGCAGCCAAACGACTAGGGGTAAGGATGAGCAGTTCTTC | CASSQTTRGKDEQFF
TRBJ2-1 | TRBD2 | many | TRBV6-1 | TGTGCCAGCAGCCACCGGAGCGGGGGGGCAGATGAGCAGTTCTTC | CASSHRSGGADEQFF
TRBJ2-3 | . | many | TRBV3-1 | TGTGCCAGCAGCCCCCCCCCTACCAGGGGCACAGATACGCAGTATTTT | CASSPPPTRGTDTQYF
TRBJ2-1 | . | many | TRBV2 | TGTGCCAGCAGATTTAGGGAGCAGTTCTTC | CASRFREQFF
TRBJ2-7 | . | . | TRBV6-2/TRBV6-3 | TGTGCCAGCAGTTTCCGGCTGGGGGAGGACGAGCAGTACTTC | CASSFRLGEDEQYF
TRBJ1-1 | . | many | TRBV5-1 | TGCGCCAGCAGCTTGTCCTTGGCAGAGAACACTGAAGCTTTCTTT | CASSLSLAENTEAFF
TRBJ2-5 | TRBD2 | few | TRBV13 | TGTGCCAGCAGCCCCCGACTAGCGGGGGGGCAAGAGACCCAGTACTTC | CASSPRLAGGQETQYF
TRBJ2-1 | . | . | TRBV9 | TGTGCCAGCAGCCTTACCCAATACAATGAGCAGTTCTTC | CASSLTQYNEQFF
TRBJ1-1 | . | . | TRBV5-4 | TGTGCCAGCAGCCAAAACTCACAGGGAAGGGACACTGAAGCTTTCTTT | CASSQNSQGRDTEAFF
TRBJ1-1 | TRBD1 | many | TRBV18 | TGTGCCAGCTCGACTACAGGGGTGGGGACTGAAGCTTTCTTT | CASSTTGVGTEAFF
TRBJ2-5 | . | many | TRBV6-5 | TGTGCCAGCAGTTACTCGAACGGGGGCCAAGAGACCCAGTACTTC | CASSYSNGGQETQYF
TRBJ1-5 | . | . | TRBV6-5 | TGTGCCAGCAGTCTACAGGGTCTCAATCAGCCCCAGCATTTT | CASSLQGLNQPQHF
TRBJ2-1 | TRBD2 | many | TRBV30 | TGTGCCGGAGGGGGTAGCGGGAGCTCCTACAATGAGCAGTTCTTC | CAGGGSGSSYNEQFF
TRBJ1-1 | . | many | TRBV12-3/TRBV12-4 | TGTGCCAGCACCCCCCGACGAAGGTCCAAAGCTTTCTTT | CASTPRRRSKAFF
TRBJ1-2 | TRBD1 | many | TRBV6-2/TRBV6-3 | TGTGCCAGCAGTTACGATTTCCAGGGGGCGCGTGGCTACACCTTC | CASSYDFQGARGYTF
TRBJ2-3 | . | many | TRBV7-3 | TGTGCCAGCAGCCCGAACCAAGGCGCAGATACGCAGTATTTT | CASSPNQGADTQYF
TRBJ1-2 | TRBD1 | many | TRBV7-2 | TGTGCCAGCAGCTTAGCGTTTAAGTTAAAGAGAGGACAGGGGTCAGGCTATGGCTACACCTTC | CASSLAFKLKRGQGSGYGYTF
TRBJ2-2 | . | many | TRBV4-3 | TGCGCCAGCAGCCAAGCGCGGGGCGGAGACACCGGGGAGCTGTTTTTT | CASSQARGGDTGELFF
TRBJ1-2 | TRBD1 | . | TRBV12-3/TRBV12-4 | TGTGCCAGCAGTTCGGGACAGGCAAACTATGGCTACACCTTC | CASSSGQANYGYTF
TRBJ2-3 | . | many | TRBV5-1 | TGCGCCAGCAGCTTCGGCACAGATACGCAGTATTTT | CASSFGTDTQYF